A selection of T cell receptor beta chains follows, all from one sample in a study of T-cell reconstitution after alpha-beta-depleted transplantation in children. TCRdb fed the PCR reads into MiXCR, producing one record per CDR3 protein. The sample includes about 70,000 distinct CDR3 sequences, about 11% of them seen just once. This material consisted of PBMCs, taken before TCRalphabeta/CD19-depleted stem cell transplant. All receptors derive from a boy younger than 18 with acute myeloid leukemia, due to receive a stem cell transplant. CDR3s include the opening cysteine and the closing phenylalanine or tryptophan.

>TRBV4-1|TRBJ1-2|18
CASSQDRGTGGRSYGYTF
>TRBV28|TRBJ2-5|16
CASSPPGQRYQETQYF
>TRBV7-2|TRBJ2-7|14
CASSLGSAPYEQYF
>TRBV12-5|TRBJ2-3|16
CASGLTRTSEPDTQYF
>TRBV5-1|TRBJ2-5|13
CASSRLAWQTQYF
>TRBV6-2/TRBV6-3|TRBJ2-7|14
CASSNSGSSHEQYF
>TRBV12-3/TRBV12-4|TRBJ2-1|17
CASSFSVGSGPQAEQFF
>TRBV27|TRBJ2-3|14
CASSLLAGEDTQYF
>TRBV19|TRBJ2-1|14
CASSMNGLAYEQFF
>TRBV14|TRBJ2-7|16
CASSLFWTSGIHEQYF
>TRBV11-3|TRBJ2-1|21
CASSSPQRGQGRQREGHEQFF
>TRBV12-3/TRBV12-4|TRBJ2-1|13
CASLRRGYNEQFF
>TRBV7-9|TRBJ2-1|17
CASSAPLRVRVGNEQFF
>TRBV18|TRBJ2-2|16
CASSGQGATNTGELFF
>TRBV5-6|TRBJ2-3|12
CASSLERGAQYF
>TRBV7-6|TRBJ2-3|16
CASSLANGGSTDTQYF
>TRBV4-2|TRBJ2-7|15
CASSQSTGRVYEQYF
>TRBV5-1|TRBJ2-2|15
CASSLAIGGRGELFF
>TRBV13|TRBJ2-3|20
CASSSATPGLAGLLADTQYF
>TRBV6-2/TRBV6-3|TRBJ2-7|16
CASSYSPGHWAYEQYF
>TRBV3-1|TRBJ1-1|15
CASSRRRGLNTEAFF
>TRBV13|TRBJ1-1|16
CASSLLKSTGNTEAFF
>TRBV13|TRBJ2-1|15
CASSLGPTWGNEQFF
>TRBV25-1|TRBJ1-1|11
CASSDTLEAFF
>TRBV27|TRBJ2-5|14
CASSLDPIGETQYF
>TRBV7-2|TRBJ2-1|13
CASSVPPYNEQFF
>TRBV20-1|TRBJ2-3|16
CSASTGTATSTDTQYF
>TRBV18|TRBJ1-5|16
CASSQTRGTGNQPQHF
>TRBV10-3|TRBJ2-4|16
CAISDRQGGAKNIQYF
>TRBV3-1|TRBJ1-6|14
CASSHSGPNSPLHF
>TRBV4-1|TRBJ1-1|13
CASSQVGETEAFF
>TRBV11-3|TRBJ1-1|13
CASSSRSGFEAFF
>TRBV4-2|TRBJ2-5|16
CASSQDPRRGQETQYF
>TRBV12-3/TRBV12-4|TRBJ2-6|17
CASSFQAVGSGANVLTF
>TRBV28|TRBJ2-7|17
CASSLGGVPLPSYEQYF
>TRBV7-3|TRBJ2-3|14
CASSSPLAADTQYF
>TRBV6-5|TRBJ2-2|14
CASRRGQNTGELFF
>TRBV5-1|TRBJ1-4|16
CASSLVKGATNEKLFF
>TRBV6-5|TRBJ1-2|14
CASSFRTGSSGYTF
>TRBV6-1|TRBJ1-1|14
CASTRPGQGTEAFF
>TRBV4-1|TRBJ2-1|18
CASSQESRGTGLYNEQFF
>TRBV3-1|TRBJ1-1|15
CASSRFTGGNTEAFF
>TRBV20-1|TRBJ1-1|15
CSAPKRGSGDTEAFF
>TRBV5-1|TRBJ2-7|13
CASSLGQGGEQYF
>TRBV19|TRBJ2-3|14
CASTKTRDGDTQYF